This TCR beta chain was captured by sequencing in a study of blood T cell repertoires in COVID-19. Study summary: Acute-phase and convalescent COVID-19 samples originated in the United States, Italy and Spain.

Germline-derived CDR1 and CDR2 are SGHNT and YYREEE (reference sequence). Trimming removed 4 bases from V and 0 bases from J; junction bases left unmatched: 9. The CDR3 totals 16 residues. Generated by immunoSEQ multiplex PCR, the TCRdb table keeps only in-frame clones and is missing some. The table shows approximately 220,000 clones, with roughly 86% occurring only once. The rearrangement links TRBV5-4 to TRBJ2-7; 8 nucleotides align to TRBD1. Material: peripheral blood. This receptor was identified in a man between 60 and 75 years old with acute or convalescent COVID-19. The CDR3 bases are TGTGCCAGCAGCAGGGCACCCCAGGGGGCCTCCTACGAGCAGTACTTC. As protein: CASSRAPQGASYEQYF. The full variable domain, in which reference TRBV5-4 and TRBJ2-7 provide the parts outside the CDR3, is ETGVTQSPTHLIKTRGQQVTLRCSSQSGHNTVSWYQQALGQGPQFIFQYYREEENGRGNFPPRFSGLQFPNYSSELNVNALELDDSALYLCASSRAPQGASYEQYFGPGTRLTVT.